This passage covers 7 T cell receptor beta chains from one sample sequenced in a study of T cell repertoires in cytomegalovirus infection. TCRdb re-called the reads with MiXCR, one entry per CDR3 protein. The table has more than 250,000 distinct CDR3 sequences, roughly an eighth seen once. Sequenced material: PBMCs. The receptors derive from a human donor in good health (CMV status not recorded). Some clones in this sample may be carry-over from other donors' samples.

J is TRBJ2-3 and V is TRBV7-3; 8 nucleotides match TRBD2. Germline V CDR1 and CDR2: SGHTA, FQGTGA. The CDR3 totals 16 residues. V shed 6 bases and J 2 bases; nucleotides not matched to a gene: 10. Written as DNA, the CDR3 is TGTGCCAGCAGGTTTGGTAGCGGGGAAACCACAGATACGCAGTATTTT. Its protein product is CASRFGSGETTDTQYF.

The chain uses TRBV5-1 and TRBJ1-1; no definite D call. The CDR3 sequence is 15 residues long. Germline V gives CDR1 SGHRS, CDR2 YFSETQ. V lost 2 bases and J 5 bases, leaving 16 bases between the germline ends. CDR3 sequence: CASSFNGREGTEAFF. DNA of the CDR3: TGCGCCAGCAGCTTCAACGGTAGGGAAGGGACTGAAGCTTTCTTT.

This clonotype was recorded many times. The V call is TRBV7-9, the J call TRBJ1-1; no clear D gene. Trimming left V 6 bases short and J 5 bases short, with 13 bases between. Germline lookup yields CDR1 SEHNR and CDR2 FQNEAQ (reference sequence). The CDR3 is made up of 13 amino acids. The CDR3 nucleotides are TGTGCCAGCAGTAATATGGGCGGAACTGAAGCTTTCTTT. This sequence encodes CASSNMGGTEAFF.

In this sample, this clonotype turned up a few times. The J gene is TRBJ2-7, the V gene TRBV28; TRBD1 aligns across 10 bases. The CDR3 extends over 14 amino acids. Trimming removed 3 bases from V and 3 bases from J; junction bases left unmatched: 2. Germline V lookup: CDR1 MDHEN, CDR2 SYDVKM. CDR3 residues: CASSFRTGGYEQYF. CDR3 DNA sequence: TGTGCCAGCAGTTTTCGGACAGGGGGCTACGAGCAGTACTTC. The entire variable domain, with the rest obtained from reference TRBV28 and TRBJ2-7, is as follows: DVKVTQSSRYLVKRTGEKVFLECVQDMDHENMFWYRQDPGLGLRLIYFSYDVKMKEKGDIPEGYSVSREKKERFSLILESASTNQTSMYLCASSFRTGGYEQYFGPGTRLTVT.

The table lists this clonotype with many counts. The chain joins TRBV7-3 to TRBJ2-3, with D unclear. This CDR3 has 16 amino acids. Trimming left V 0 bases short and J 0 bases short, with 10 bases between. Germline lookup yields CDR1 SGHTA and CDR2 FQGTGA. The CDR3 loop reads CASSLTGPISTDTQYF. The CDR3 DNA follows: TGTGCCAGCAGCTTAACAGGCCCCATAAGCACAGATACGCAGTATTTT.

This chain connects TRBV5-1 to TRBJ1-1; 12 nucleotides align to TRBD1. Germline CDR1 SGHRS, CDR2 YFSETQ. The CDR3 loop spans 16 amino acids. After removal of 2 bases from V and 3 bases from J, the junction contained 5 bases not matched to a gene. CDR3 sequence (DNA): TGCGCCAGCAGCTTAATCCGGGACAGGGGGCACACTGAAGCTTTCTTT. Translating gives CASSLIRDRGHTEAFF.

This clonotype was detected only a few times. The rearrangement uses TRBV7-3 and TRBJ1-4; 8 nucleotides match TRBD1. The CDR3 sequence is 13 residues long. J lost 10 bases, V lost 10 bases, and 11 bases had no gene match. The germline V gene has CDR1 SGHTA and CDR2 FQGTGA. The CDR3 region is CAKPTGDDGKLFF. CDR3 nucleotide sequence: TGTGCCAAACCGACAGGGGATGACGGAAAACTGTTTTTT.